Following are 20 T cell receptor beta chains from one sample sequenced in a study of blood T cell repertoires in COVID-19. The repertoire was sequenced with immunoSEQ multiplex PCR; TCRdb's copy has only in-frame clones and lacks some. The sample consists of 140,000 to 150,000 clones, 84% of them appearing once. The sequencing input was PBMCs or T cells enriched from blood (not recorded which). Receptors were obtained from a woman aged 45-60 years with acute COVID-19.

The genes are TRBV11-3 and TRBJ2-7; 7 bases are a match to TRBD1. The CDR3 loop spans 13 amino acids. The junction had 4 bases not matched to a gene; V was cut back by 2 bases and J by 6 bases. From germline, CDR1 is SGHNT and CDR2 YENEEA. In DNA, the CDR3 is TGTGCCAGCAGCTTAACGGCAGGGGGCGAGCAGTACTTC. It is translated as CASSLTAGGEQYF. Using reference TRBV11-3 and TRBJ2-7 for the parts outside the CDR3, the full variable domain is EAGVVQSPRYKIIEKKQPVAFWCNPISGHNTLYWYLQNLGQGPELLIRYENEEAVDDSQLPKDRFSAERLKGVDSTLKIQPAELGDSAVYLCASSLTAGGEQYFGPGTRLTVT.

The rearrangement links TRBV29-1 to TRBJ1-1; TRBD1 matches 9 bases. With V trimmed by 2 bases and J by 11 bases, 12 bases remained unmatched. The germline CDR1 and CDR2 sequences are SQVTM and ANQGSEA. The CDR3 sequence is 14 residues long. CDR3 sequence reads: CSVELAGTGSSAFF. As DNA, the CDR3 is TGCAGCGTTGAACTCGCCGGGACAGGGAGTTCGGCTTTCTTT. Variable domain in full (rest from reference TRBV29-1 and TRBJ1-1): SAVISQKPSRDICQRGTSLTIQCQVDSQVTMMFWYRQQPGQSLTLIATANQGSEATYESGFVIDKFPISRPNLTFSTLTVSNMSPEDSSIYLCSVELAGTGSSAFFGQGTRLTVV.

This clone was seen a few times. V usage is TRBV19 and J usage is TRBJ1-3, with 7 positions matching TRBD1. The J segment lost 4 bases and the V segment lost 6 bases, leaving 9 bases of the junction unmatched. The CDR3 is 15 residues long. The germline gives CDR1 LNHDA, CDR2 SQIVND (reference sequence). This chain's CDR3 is CASRPRGRRGNTIYF. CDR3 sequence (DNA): TGTGCCAGTAGACCGAGGGGGCGCCGAGGAAACACCATATATTTT.

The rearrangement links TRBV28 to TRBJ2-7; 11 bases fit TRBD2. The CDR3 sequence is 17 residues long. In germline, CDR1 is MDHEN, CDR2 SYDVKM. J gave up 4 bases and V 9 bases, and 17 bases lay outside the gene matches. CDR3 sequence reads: CASIGGVVAGGPYEQYF. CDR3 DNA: TGTGCCAGTATAGGTGGAGTAGTAGCGGGAGGGCCTTACGAGCAGTACTTC.

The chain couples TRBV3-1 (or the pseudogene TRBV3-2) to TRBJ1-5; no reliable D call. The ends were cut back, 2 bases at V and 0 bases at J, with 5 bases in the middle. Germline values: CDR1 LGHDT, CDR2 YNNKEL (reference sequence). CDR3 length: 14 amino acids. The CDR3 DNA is TGTGCCAGCAGCCAAAGCTATAGCAATCAGCCCCAGCATTTT. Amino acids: CASSQSYSNQPQHF.

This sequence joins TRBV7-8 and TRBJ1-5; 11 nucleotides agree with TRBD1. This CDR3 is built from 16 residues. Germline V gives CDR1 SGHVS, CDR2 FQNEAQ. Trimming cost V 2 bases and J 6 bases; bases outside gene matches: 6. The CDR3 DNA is TGTGCCAGCAGCTTATCATGGACAGGGGGCAGTCAGCCCCAGCATTTT. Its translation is CASSLSWTGGSQPQHF.

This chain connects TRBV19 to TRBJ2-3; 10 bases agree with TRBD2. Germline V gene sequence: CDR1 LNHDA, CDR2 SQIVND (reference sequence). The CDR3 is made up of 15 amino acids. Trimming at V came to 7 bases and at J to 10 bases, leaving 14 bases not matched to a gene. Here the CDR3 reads CASTPAGGRGGAQYF. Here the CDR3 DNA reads TGTGCCAGTACCCCAGCGGGAGGGCGTGGGGGGGCGCAGTATTTT.

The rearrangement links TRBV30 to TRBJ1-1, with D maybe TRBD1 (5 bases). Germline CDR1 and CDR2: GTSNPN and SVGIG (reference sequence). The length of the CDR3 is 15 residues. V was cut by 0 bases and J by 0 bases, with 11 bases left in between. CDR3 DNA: TGTGCCTGGAGTGTACTGACGGGGGTGAACACTGAAGCTTTCTTT. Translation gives CAWSVLTGVNTEAFF.

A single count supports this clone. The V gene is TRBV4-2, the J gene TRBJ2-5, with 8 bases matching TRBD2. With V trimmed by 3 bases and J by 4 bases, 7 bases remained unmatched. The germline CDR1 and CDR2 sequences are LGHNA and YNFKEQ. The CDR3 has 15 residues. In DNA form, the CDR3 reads TGTGCCAGCAGCCACAATGGGGCGGGAGGAGAGACCCAGTACTTC. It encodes CASSHNGAGGETQYF.

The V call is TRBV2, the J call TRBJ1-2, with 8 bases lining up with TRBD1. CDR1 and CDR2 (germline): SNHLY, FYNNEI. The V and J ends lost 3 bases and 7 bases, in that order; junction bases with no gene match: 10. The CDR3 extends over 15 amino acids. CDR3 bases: TGTGCCAGCAGTGACGGGACAGGTCGCTCCGTTGGCTACACCTTC. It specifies CASSDGTGRSVGYTF.

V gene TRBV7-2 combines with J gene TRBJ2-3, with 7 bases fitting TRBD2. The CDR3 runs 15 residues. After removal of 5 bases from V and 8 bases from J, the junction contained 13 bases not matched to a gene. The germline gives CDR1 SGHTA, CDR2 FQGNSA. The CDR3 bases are TGTGCCAGCAGCCCTCGGGGTCTAGCGGACGGTACGCAGTATTTT. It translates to CASSPRGLADGTQYF.

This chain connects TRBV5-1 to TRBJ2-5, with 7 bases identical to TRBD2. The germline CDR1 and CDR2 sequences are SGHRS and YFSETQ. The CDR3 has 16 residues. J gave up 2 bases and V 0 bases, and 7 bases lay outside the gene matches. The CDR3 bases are TGCGCCAGCAGCTTGGCCGGAGGTAGCGGGCAAGAGACCCAGTACTTC. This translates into CASSLAGGSGQETQYF.

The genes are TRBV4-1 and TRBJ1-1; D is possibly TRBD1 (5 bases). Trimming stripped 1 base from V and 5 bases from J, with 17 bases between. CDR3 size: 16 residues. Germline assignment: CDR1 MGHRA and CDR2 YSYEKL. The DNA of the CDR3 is TGCGCCAGCAGCCAAGGGGGCTATGGGGGAGGGACTGAAGCTTTCTTT. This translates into CASSQGGYGGGTEAFF.

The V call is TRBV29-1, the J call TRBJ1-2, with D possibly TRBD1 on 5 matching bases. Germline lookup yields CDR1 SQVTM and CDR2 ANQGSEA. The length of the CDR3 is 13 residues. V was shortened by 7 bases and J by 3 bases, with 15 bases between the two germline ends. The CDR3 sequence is CSADQTVDYGYTF. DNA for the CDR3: TGCAGCGCCGACCAGACAGTGGACTATGGCTACACCTTC.

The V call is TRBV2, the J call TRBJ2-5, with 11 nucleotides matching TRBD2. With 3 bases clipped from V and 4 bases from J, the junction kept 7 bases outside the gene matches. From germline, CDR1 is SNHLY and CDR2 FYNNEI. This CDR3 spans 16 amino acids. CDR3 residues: CASSDGLAGGGETQYF. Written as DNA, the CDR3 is TGTGCCAGCAGTGACGGGCTAGCGGGAGGAGGAGAGACCCAGTACTTC.

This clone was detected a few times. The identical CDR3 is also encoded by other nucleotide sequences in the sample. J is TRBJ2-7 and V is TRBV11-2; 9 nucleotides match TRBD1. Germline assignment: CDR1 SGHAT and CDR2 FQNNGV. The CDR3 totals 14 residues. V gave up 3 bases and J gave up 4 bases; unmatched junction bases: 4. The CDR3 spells CASSFGTGRYEQYF. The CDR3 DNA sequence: TGTGCCAGCAGCTTTGGGACAGGGAGATACGAGCAGTACTTC.

The CDR3 spells CASSLAGGLNEQFF. As DNA, the CDR3 is TGTGCCAGCAGTTTAGCGGGAGGTCTGAATGAGCAGTTCTTC. The chain recombines TRBV7-3 with TRBJ2-1; TRBD2 matches at 10 bases. The CDR3 runs 14 residues. J was trimmed by 7 bases and V by 6 bases; bases with no gene match: 6. The V gene's germline CDR1 is SGHTA and CDR2 FQGTGA.

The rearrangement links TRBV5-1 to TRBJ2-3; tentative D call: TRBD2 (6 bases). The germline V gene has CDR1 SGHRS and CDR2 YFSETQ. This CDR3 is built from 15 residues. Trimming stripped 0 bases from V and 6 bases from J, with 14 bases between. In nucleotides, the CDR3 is TGCGCCAGCAGCTTGGGTAGCGGACTCACCGATACGCAGTATTTT. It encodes CASSLGSGLTDTQYF.

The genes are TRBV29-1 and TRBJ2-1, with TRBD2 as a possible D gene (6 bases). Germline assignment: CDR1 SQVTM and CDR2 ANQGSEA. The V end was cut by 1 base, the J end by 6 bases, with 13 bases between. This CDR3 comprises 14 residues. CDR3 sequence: CSVEARPGVNEQFF. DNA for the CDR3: TGCAGCGTTGAAGCTCGGCCGGGAGTCAATGAGCAGTTCTTC.

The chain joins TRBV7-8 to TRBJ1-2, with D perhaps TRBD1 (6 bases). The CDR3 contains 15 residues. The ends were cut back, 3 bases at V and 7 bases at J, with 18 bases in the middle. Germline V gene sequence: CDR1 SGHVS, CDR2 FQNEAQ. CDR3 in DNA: TGTGCCAGCAGCTTTGGGACAACACTTATGGGTGGCTACACCTTC. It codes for CASSFGTTLMGGYTF. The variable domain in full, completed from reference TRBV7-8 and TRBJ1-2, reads GAGVSQSPRYKVAKRGQDVALRCDPISGHVSLFWYQQALGQGPEFLTYFQNEAQLDKSGLPSDRFFAERPEGSVSTLKIQRTQQEDSAVYLCASSFGTTLMGGYTFGSGTRLTVV.